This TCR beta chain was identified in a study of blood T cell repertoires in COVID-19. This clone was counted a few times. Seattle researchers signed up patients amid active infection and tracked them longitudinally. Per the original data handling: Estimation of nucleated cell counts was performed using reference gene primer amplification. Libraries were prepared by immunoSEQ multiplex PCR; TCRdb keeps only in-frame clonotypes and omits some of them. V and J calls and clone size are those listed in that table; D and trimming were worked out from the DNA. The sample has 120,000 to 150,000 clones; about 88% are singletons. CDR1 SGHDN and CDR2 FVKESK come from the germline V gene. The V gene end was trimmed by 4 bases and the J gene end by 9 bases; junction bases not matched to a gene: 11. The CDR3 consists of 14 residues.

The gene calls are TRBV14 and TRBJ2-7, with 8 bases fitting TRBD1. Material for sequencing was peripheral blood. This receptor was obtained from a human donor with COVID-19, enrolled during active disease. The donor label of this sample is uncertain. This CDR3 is CASSLWTGPNAQYF. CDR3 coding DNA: TGTGCCAGCAGCCTTTGGACAGGGCCGAACGCGCAGTACTTC. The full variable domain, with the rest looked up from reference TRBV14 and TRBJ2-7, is EAGVTQFPSHSVIEKGQTVTLRCDPISGHDNLYWYRRVMGKEIKFLLHFVKESKQDESGMPNNRFLAERTGGTYSTLKVQPAELEDSGVYFCASSLWTGPNAQYFGPGTRLTVT.